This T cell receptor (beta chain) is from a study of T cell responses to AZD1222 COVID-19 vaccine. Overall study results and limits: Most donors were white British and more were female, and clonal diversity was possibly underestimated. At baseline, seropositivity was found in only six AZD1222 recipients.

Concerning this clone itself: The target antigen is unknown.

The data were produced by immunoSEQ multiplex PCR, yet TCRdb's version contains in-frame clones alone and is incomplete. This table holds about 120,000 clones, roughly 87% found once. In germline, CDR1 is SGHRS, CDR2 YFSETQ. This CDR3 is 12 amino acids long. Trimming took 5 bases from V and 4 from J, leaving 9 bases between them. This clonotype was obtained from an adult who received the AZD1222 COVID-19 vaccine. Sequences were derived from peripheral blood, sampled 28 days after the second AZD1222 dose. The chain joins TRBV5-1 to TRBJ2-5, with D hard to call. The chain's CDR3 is CASRSPVETQYF. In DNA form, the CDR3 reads TGCGCCAGCAGATCTCCGGTAGAGACCCAGTACTTC. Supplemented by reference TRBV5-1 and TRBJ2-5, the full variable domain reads KAGVTQTPRYLIKTRGQQVTLSCSPISGHRSVSWYQQTPGQGLQFLFEYFSETQRNKGNFPGRFSGRQFSNSRSEMNVSTLELGDSALYLCASRSPVETQYFGPGTRLLVL.